This is a list of T cell receptor beta chains from one sample in a study of blood T cell repertoires in COVID-19. Libraries were prepared by immunoSEQ multiplex PCR; TCRdb keeps only in-frame clonotypes and omits some of them. The table shows 200,000 to 300,000 clones, with approximately 80% occurring only once. Sequencing was carried out using peripheral blood. All receptors derive from a woman older than 75 with acute or convalescent COVID-19. Each CDR3 is given with its conserved first and last residue. The order of the fields is J gene, clone size, V gene, D gene, CDR3 DNA, CDR3 protein. D genes are given only for firm matches. Size tells how often a clone was seen (once, few, many) or the class of an expanded clone, and some rows leave it out.

j_gene: TRBJ1-5
abundance: .
v_gene: TRBV6-2/TRBV6-3
d_gene: TRBD1
CDR3nt: TGTGCCAGCAACCCCGGACAGGGGGGAGGTCAGCCCCAGCATTTT
CDR3aa: CASNPGQGGGQPQHF

j_gene: TRBJ1-4
abundance: .
v_gene: TRBV30
d_gene: TRBD1
CDR3nt: TGTGCCTGGAGAGGGGACAGGGGGCTGAGTGAAAAACTGTTTTTT
CDR3aa: CAWRGDRGLSEKLFF

j_gene: TRBJ2-2
abundance: .
v_gene: TRBV19
d_gene: TRBD2
CDR3nt: TGTGCCAGTACCGGGACTAGCGGCGCGAACACCGGGGAGCTGTTTTTT
CDR3aa: CASTGTSGANTGELFF

j_gene: TRBJ2-5
abundance: .
v_gene: TRBV7-9
d_gene: .
CDR3nt: TGTGCCAGCAGCTTAGCCTCGGGGAGAGAGACCCAGTACTTC
CDR3aa: CASSLASGRETQYF

j_gene: TRBJ2-7
abundance: .
v_gene: TRBV4-3
d_gene: .
CDR3nt: TGCGCCAGCAGCCAATATAGGGACATATCCTACGAGCAGTACTTC
CDR3aa: CASSQYRDISYEQYF

j_gene: TRBJ2-7
abundance: .
v_gene: TRBV4-1
d_gene: TRBD1
CDR3nt: TGCGCCAGCAGCCAAGTAACGGGACAGACATTCTCCTACGAGCAGTACTTC
CDR3aa: CASSQVTGQTFSYEQYF

j_gene: TRBJ2-3
abundance: .
v_gene: TRBV4-3
d_gene: TRBD2
CDR3nt: TGCGCCAGCAGCCAACCGGGACTAGACCCTCTGTATTTT
CDR3aa: CASSQPGLDPLYF

j_gene: TRBJ1-4
abundance: .
v_gene: TRBV6-6
d_gene: .
CDR3nt: TGTGCCAGCAGTTACTCCGGGACAATGGGAGAAAAACTGTTTTTT
CDR3aa: CASSYSGTMGEKLFF

j_gene: TRBJ1-1
abundance: .
v_gene: TRBV18
d_gene: .
CDR3nt: TGTGCCAGCTCACCTCAGGGGCTCAGCACTGAAGCTTTCTTT
CDR3aa: CASSPQGLSTEAFF

j_gene: TRBJ1-5
abundance: .
v_gene: TRBV6-5
d_gene: .
CDR3nt: TGTGCCAGCAGCCCCGCTCGGGGGATGGGTCAGCCCCAGCATTTT
CDR3aa: CASSPARGMGQPQHF

j_gene: TRBJ2-3
abundance: .
v_gene: TRBV5-1
d_gene: .
CDR3nt: TGCGCCAGCAGCTCCCCCTTGGATACGCAGTATTTT
CDR3aa: CASSSPLDTQYF

j_gene: TRBJ2-7
abundance: .
v_gene: TRBV3-1/TRBV3-2
d_gene: TRBD2
CDR3nt: TGTGCCAGCAGCCAAGGGCCTAGCGGGCTCTACGAGCAGTACTTC
CDR3aa: CASSQGPSGLYEQYF

j_gene: TRBJ2-7
abundance: .
v_gene: TRBV5-1
d_gene: TRBD2
CDR3nt: TGCGCCAGCAGCCCCGGGACTAGCGGGTACGAGCAGTACTTC
CDR3aa: CASSPGTSGYEQYF

j_gene: TRBJ2-2
abundance: .
v_gene: TRBV5-4
d_gene: .
CDR3nt: TGTGCCAGCAGCTTTGGCGGAAACGCGAACACCGGGGAGCTGTTTTTT
CDR3aa: CASSFGGNANTGELFF

j_gene: TRBJ1-4
abundance: .
v_gene: TRBV12-3/TRBV12-4
d_gene: .
CDR3nt: TGTGCCAGCAGTTTAGCGCGCGGGGAAAAACTGTTTTTT
CDR3aa: CASSLARGEKLFF

j_gene: TRBJ2-1
abundance: .
v_gene: TRBV5-1
d_gene: TRBD2
CDR3nt: TGCGCCAGCAGCTTGGATCCTAGCGGGAGCAATGAGCAGTTCTTC
CDR3aa: CASSLDPSGSNEQFF

j_gene: TRBJ2-3
abundance: .
v_gene: TRBV9
d_gene: TRBD1
CDR3nt: TGTGCCAGCAGCCCTCGTAGAGGGGGCCAGGGGACCTTATCCTTCAGCACAGATACGCAGTATTTT
CDR3aa: CASSPRRGGQGTLSFSTDTQYF

j_gene: TRBJ2-3
abundance: .
v_gene: TRBV9
d_gene: .
CDR3nt: TGTGCCAGCAGCCTAAGTCCAACCACAGATACGCAGTATTTT
CDR3aa: CASSLSPTTDTQYF

j_gene: TRBJ2-4
abundance: once
v_gene: TRBV28
d_gene: TRBD1
CDR3nt: TGTGCCAGCGGCCAACAGGGGGCCTCGGACATTCAGTACTTC
CDR3aa: CASGQQGASDIQYF

j_gene: TRBJ1-1
abundance: .
v_gene: TRBV6-5
d_gene: .
CDR3nt: TGTGCCAGCGGGTATCGCAGGGGCGTGAACACTGAAGCTTTCTTT
CDR3aa: CASGYRRGVNTEAFF

j_gene: TRBJ2-1
abundance: .
v_gene: TRBV18
d_gene: TRBD1
CDR3nt: TGTGCCAGCTCACTTGGGACAGGGGCTATCAATGAGCAGTTCTTC
CDR3aa: CASSLGTGAINEQFF

j_gene: TRBJ1-2
abundance: .
v_gene: TRBV5-1
d_gene: .
CDR3nt: TGCGCCAGCAGCGATCAGGGCTATGGCTACACCTTC
CDR3aa: CASSDQGYGYTF

j_gene: TRBJ1-1
abundance: .
v_gene: TRBV6-6
d_gene: TRBD1
CDR3nt: TGTGCCAGCAGCCGACCTGGGGACAGGAACACTGAAGCTTTCTTT
CDR3aa: CASSRPGDRNTEAFF

j_gene: TRBJ1-2
abundance: few
v_gene: TRBV6-5
d_gene: .
CDR3nt: TGTGCCAGCAGGAGACCTCACAGGGACAACTATGGCTACACCTTC
CDR3aa: CASRRPHRDNYGYTF

j_gene: TRBJ1-2
abundance: .
v_gene: TRBV6-5
d_gene: .
CDR3nt: TGTGCCAGCAGCGATCTTACAGGAAACTATGGCTACACCTTC
CDR3aa: CASSDLTGNYGYTF

j_gene: TRBJ1-6
abundance: .
v_gene: TRBV20-1
d_gene: .
CDR3nt: TGCAGTGCTAGGGAGCGTGCACCCCTCCACTTT
CDR3aa: CSARERAPLHF

j_gene: TRBJ2-1
abundance: .
v_gene: TRBV4-2
d_gene: .
CDR3nt: TGTGCCAGCAGCCAGGGCTCTTTGCGGACTACTGAGTTCTTC
CDR3aa: CASSQGSLRTTEFF

j_gene: TRBJ1-5
abundance: .
v_gene: TRBV6-2/TRBV6-3
d_gene: .
CDR3nt: TGTGCCAGCAGTTACGGCAGGGGCAATCAGCCCCAGCATTTT
CDR3aa: CASSYGRGNQPQHF

j_gene: TRBJ2-2
abundance: .
v_gene: TRBV11-3
d_gene: .
CDR3nt: TGTGCCAGCAGCTTAGTAGCAGGGTCGAACACCGGGGAGCTGTTTTTT
CDR3aa: CASSLVAGSNTGELFF

j_gene: TRBJ2-7
abundance: .
v_gene: TRBV27
d_gene: .
CDR3nt: TGTGCCAGCAGTCCACGGGGAGTTACATACGAGCAGTACTTC
CDR3aa: CASSPRGVTYEQYF

j_gene: TRBJ2-7
abundance: .
v_gene: TRBV6-2/TRBV6-3
d_gene: .
CDR3nt: TGTGCCAGCAGTTACTCGAGCCAGGGGTCCTCCTACGAGCAGTACTTC
CDR3aa: CASSYSSQGSSYEQYF

j_gene: TRBJ2-7
abundance: .
v_gene: TRBV30
d_gene: TRBD2
CDR3nt: TGTGCCTGGAGTAGAGGACTAGCTCCCGAGCAGTACTTC
CDR3aa: CAWSRGLAPEQYF

j_gene: TRBJ2-1
abundance: .
v_gene: TRBV10-3
d_gene: .
CDR3nt: TGTGCCATCAGTCCCCTCGACAATGAGCAGTTCTTC
CDR3aa: CAISPLDNEQFF

j_gene: TRBJ1-3
abundance: few
v_gene: TRBV3-1/TRBV3-2
d_gene: TRBD1
CDR3nt: TGTGCCAGCAGCGTTGGGACAGCCACTTCTGGAAACACCATATATTTT
CDR3aa: CASSVGTATSGNTIYF

j_gene: TRBJ2-2
abundance: .
v_gene: TRBV7-2
d_gene: TRBD2
CDR3nt: TGTGCCAGCAGCTCAAGGTCCGGGACTAGCGGGAGTACCGGGGAGCTGTTTTTT
CDR3aa: CASSSRSGTSGSTGELFF

j_gene: TRBJ1-2
abundance: .
v_gene: TRBV29-1
d_gene: .
CDR3nt: TGCAGCGTTGAACCTGCAGGGAACCCCTATGGCTACACCTTC
CDR3aa: CSVEPAGNPYGYTF

j_gene: TRBJ2-1
abundance: .
v_gene: TRBV4-3
d_gene: TRBD1
CDR3nt: TGCGCCAGCAGCCAAGCCCCCCTAACAGGGGGCCAGGGCAATGAGCAGTTCTTC
CDR3aa: CASSQAPLTGGQGNEQFF

j_gene: TRBJ1-1
abundance: .
v_gene: TRBV18
d_gene: TRBD1
CDR3nt: TGTGCCAGCTCGCAGACAGGGGATAGGGGCACTGAAGCTTTCTTT
CDR3aa: CASSQTGDRGTEAFF

j_gene: TRBJ2-7
abundance: .
v_gene: TRBV5-1
d_gene: TRBD1
CDR3nt: TGCGCCAGCAGCTTGAGTGGGACAGGGGTCTACGAGCAGTACTTC
CDR3aa: CASSLSGTGVYEQYF